The entry below describes one T cell receptor beta chain. The target antigen is unknown. The sample originates from a study of healthy donors' naive CD4 and CD8 T cells. Starting from approximately 500 ng of total RNA, TCR libraries were made with linear amplification. Original data processing: Tens of thousands of TCR alpha transcripts were sequenced from about 5 healthy donors. TCRdb reprocessed the reads via MiXCR and lists one record per CDR3 protein. The V and J calls follow TCRdb's processing rather than the paper's. This sample has about 180,000 distinct CDR3 sequences; about 70% occur once, and the top ten carry roughly 2.4%. Study-level points and caveats: Chains were not paired, since alpha and beta were sequenced in bulk.

V was clipped by 1 base and J by 5 bases, with 9 bases between them. The CDR3 consists of 13 residues. CDR1 is SQVTM, CDR2 ANQGSEA, per germline. The material sequenced was naive CD4+ and CD8+ T cells sorted from blood, pooled from several donors. The V call is TRBV29-1, the J call TRBJ2-1; D is unclear. The sequence was collected from a pool of human donors in good health; the sample pools cells from several healthy donors. The CDR3 DNA reads as TGCAGCGTTGAAGTAGGGAACAACAATGAGCAGTTCTTC. Translation: CSVEVGNNNEQFF.